This T cell receptor (beta chain) was found in a study of T cell responses to AZD1222 COVID-19 vaccine. The study's findings and limits: Distributed over spike, vaccine-associated CD4 TCRs predominated at 160-218 and 743-854.

The V gene's germline CDR1 is SGHTA and CDR2 FQGNSA. The CDR3 length is 16 residues. V lost 4 bases to trimming and J lost 5 bases; unmatched junction nucleotides: 7. This clone has just one count. Its antigen is still unknown. TCRdb's table, derived via immunoSEQ multiplex PCR, lists solely in-frame clones and lacks some. The data hold approximately 160,000 clones, with about nine tenths observed a single time. The sequencing used peripheral blood, collected on day 0 of AZD1222 vaccination. This clonotype originated in an adult in good health. The V call is TRBV7-2, the J call TRBJ2-2, with 10 positions matching TRBD2. CDR3 protein: CASSSPAGGPTGELFF. In DNA form, the CDR3 reads TGTGCCAGCAGCTCCCCAGCGGGGGGGCCGACCGGGGAGCTGTTTTTT.